Below are 27 T cell receptor beta chains sequenced from a single sample in a study of cytomegalovirus exposure and HLA in healthy donors. This PCR relied on a set of 60 Vbeta primers and 13 Jbeta primers. Clones were sequenced by immunoSEQ multiplex PCR, and TCRdb holds only the in-frame ones, with some missing. In all, the sample yields around 80,000 clones. The sample taken for sequencing was PBMCs. These TCRs come from a man between 40 and 49 years old in good health and CMV-seronegative.

The V gene is TRBV4-3, the J gene TRBJ1-4, with no clear D. The CDR3 sequence is 16 residues long. V lost 0 bases and J 7 bases, leaving 15 bases between the germline ends. CDR1 and CDR2 (germline): LGHNA, YSLEER. The CDR3 loop reads CASSQDGPRAGEKLFF. CDR3 bases: TGCGCCAGCAGCCAAGATGGACCGCGGGCAGGTGAAAAACTGTTTTTT.

V is TRBV4-2 and J is TRBJ2-7, with TRBD2 as a possible D gene (6 bases). CDR3 length: 14 residues. Germline V gives CDR1 LGHNA, CDR2 YNFKEQ. V lost 0 bases to trimming and J lost 1 base, with 7 bases between them. For the CDR3, the DNA is TGTGCCAGCAGCCAAGAAAGCGGGTCCTACGAGCAGTACTTC. As protein: CASSQESGSYEQYF.

The chain employs TRBV5-1 and TRBJ2-1; D gene ambiguous. Looked up from germline, CDR1 is SGHRS and CDR2 is YFSETQ. Trimming cost V 0 bases and J 6 bases, with 10 bases left between them. The CDR3 spans 14 residues. The CDR3 DNA sequence: TGCGCCAGCAGCTTGGGTTCTGGGCCCAATGAGCAGTTCTTC. This sequence encodes CASSLGSGPNEQFF.

This sequence joins TRBV18 and TRBJ2-3, with TRBD2 matching 7 bases. Germline V gene sequence: CDR1 KGHSH, CDR2 LQKENI. After removal of 1 base from V and 6 bases from J, the junction contained 7 bases not matched to a gene. This CDR3 region has 15 residues. CDR3 sequence: CASSPQEMGGDTQYF. The CDR3 coding sequence is TGTGCCAGCTCACCACAAGAGATGGGGGGGGATACGCAGTATTTT. The full variable domain, in which reference TRBV18 and TRBJ2-3 provide the parts outside the CDR3, is NAGVMQNPRHLVRRRGQEARLRCSPMKGHSHVYWYRQLPEEGLKFMVYLQKENIIDESGMPKERFSAEFPKEGPSILRIQQVVRGDSAAYFCASSPQEMGGDTQYFGPGTRLTVL.

The J gene is TRBJ2-1, the V gene TRBV6-5, with TRBD2 matching over 7 bases. Trimming at V came to 0 bases and at J to 11 bases, leaving 7 bases not matched to a gene. The CDR3 sequence is 14 residues long. Germline CDR1 reads MNHEY; CDR2 reads SVGAGI. The CDR3 nucleotides are TGTGCCAGCAGTTACTCGATTGGCGGGACTAAGCAGTTCTTC. Amino acid sequence: CASSYSIGGTKQFF.

V gene TRBV6-5 combines with J gene TRBJ1-1, with 8 bases that match TRBD1. The CDR3 runs to 14 residues. The germline gives CDR1 MNHEY, CDR2 SVGAGI. The J segment lost 3 bases and the V segment lost 5 bases, leaving 5 bases of the junction unmatched. CDR3 protein: CASSRPTGDTEAFF. Here the CDR3 DNA reads TGTGCCAGCAGTAGGCCGACAGGGGACACTGAAGCTTTCTTT.

As to this clone: At one end, the junction sequence differs from germline, possibly due to a read error. The chain links TRBV11-2 to TRBJ1-6; 9 positions match TRBD1. Germline loops: CDR1 SGHAT, CDR2 FQNNGV. This CDR3 spans 14 amino acids. DNA of the CDR3: TGTGCCAGCAGCTCGGACAGGGGTTATTCACCCCCCCACTTT. This gives the protein CASSSDRGYSPPHF. The full variable domain, with the rest looked up from reference TRBV11-2 and TRBJ1-6, is EAGVAQSPRYKIIEKRQSVAFWCNPISGHATLYWYQQILGQGPKLLIQFQNNGVVDDSQLPKDRFSAERLKGVDSTLKIQPAKLEDSAVYLCASSSDRGYSPPHFGNGTRLTVT.

The chain joins TRBV7-8 to TRBJ2-1; possible D gene TRBD2, 5 bases. V was cut by 8 bases and J by 0 bases, with 14 bases left in between. The CDR3 totals 15 residues. CDR1 is SGHVS, CDR2 FQNEAQ, per germline. CDR3 sequence (DNA): TGTGCCAGCGAGAAGCGGTATCGCTCCTACAATGAGCAGTTCTTC. Translation gives CASEKRYRSYNEQFF.

V gene TRBV6-1 combines with J gene TRBJ2-7; unclear D gene. V was trimmed by 6 bases and J by 2 bases, leaving 5 bases between them. The germline CDR1 and CDR2 sequences are MNHNS and SASEGT. CDR3 size: 11 residues. The CDR3 sequence is CASSYTYEQYF. DNA for the CDR3: TGTGCCAGCAGCTATACCTACGAGCAGTACTTC.

This sequence joins TRBV28 and TRBJ2-3; D unresolved. Looked up from germline, CDR1 is MDHEN and CDR2 is SYDVKM. The CDR3 runs 15 residues. V was shortened by 5 bases and J by 1 base, with 13 bases between the two germline ends. The CDR3 loop is CASSLQVQGTDTQYF. CDR3 DNA: TGTGCCAGCAGTCTCCAAGTCCAGGGCACAGATACGCAGTATTTT.

The chain carries TRBV6-1 and TRBJ1-1, with D possibly being TRBD1 (5 bases). Trimming cost V 5 bases and J 0 bases, with 13 bases left between them. The germline V gene encodes CDR1 MNHNS and CDR2 SASEGT. This CDR3 comprises 15 residues. The CDR3 DNA reads TGTGCCAGCAGTCGCACCAGGGCTATGAACACTGAAGCTTTCTTT. Translated: CASSRTRAMNTEAFF.

The chain employs TRBV18 and TRBJ2-2; no clear D gene. Germline V lookup: CDR1 KGHSH, CDR2 LQKENI. Trimming cost V 1 base and J 6 bases, with 15 bases left between them. This CDR3 comprises 16 residues. The CDR3 loop is CASSPRAESVPGELFF. The CDR3 DNA reads TGTGCCAGCTCACCACGGGCCGAGTCAGTACCCGGGGAGCTGTTTTTT.

This chain uses TRBV5-1 with TRBJ2-2, with D maybe TRBD2 (6 bases). The V gene's germline CDR1 is SGHRS and CDR2 YFSETQ. V lost 0 bases and J lost 3, with 9 bases in between. The length of the CDR3 is 15 residues. CDR3 in amino acids: CASSLVGGYTGELFF. For the CDR3, the DNA is TGCGCCAGCAGCTTGGTCGGGGGTTACACCGGGGAGCTGTTTTTT.

The genes are TRBV9 and TRBJ2-2; 8 bases are shared with TRBD1. Trimming took 1 base from V and 1 from J; bases not matched to a gene: 6. Germline lookup yields CDR1 SGDLS and CDR2 YYNGEE. The CDR3 sequence is 17 residues long. As DNA, the CDR3 is TGTGCCAGCAGCGTAAACAGGGGGTCCCTGAACACCGGGGAGCTGTTTTTT. The encoded protein is CASSVNRGSLNTGELFF.

The chain combines TRBV5-4 with TRBJ1-1; 8 positions match TRBD1. Germline-derived CDR1 and CDR2 are SGHNT and YYREEE (reference sequence). The CDR3 contains 16 residues. V dropped 2 bases and J dropped 3; count of bases not matched to a gene: 9. The CDR3 sequence: CASSFPGQGGDTEAFF. The CDR3 DNA follows: TGTGCCAGCAGCTTCCCCGGACAGGGAGGGGACACTGAAGCTTTCTTT.

The chain recombines TRBV5-1 with TRBJ2-2; perhaps TRBD1 as D (6 bases). This CDR3 is 15 amino acids long. Trimming left V 4 bases short and J 5 bases short, with 15 bases between. Germline V lookup: CDR1 SGHRS, CDR2 YFSETQ. The CDR3 bases are TGCGCCAGCAGCCTAGAGGGGGTTGGGACCGGGGAGCTGTTTTTT. It yields the protein CASSLEGVGTGELFF.

The chain has TRBV27 and TRBJ2-1, with 10 bases matching TRBD2. With V trimmed by 6 bases and J by 2 bases, 16 bases remained unmatched. The CDR3 is 19 amino acids. Germline CDR1 MNHEY, CDR2 SMNVEV (reference sequence). CDR3 sequence reads: CASSPGGLSSGGAYNEQFF. CDR3 nucleotides: TGTGCCAGCAGCCCTGGGGGACTAAGCAGCGGGGGGGCCTACAATGAGCAGTTCTTC.

V usage is TRBV7-9 and J usage is TRBJ1-2; maybe TRBD1 (6 bases). The V gene lost 5 bases and the J gene lost 4 bases, with 11 bases spanning the gap. The length of the CDR3 is 13 residues. The germline CDR1 and CDR2 sequences are SEHNR and FQNEAQ (reference sequence). The chain's CDR3 is CASSLTDSYGYTF. CDR3 coding DNA: TGTGCCAGCAGCCTCACGGACAGCTATGGCTACACCTTC.

The V call is TRBV30, the J call TRBJ1-2, with 8 bases fitting TRBD1. The CDR3 is 14 residues long. The germline CDR1 and CDR2 sequences are GTSNPN and SVGIG (reference sequence). With 7 bases clipped from V and 1 base from J, the junction kept 8 bases outside the gene matches. Here the CDR3 DNA reads TGTGCCTTTGGACAGGGCCGATTTAACTATGGCTACACCTTC. This sequence encodes CAFGQGRFNYGYTF.

This chain uses TRBV4-2 with TRBJ2-1; maybe TRBD1 (5 bases). Trimming took off 0 bases at V and 14 bases at J, with 17 bases between the two ends. Germline V gene sequence: CDR1 LGHNA, CDR2 YNFKEQ. This CDR3 region has 14 residues. In DNA, the CDR3 is TGTGCCAGCAGCCAAGACCAAGGAGTAGGGGCGGAGTTCTTC. This encodes CASSQDQGVGAEFF.

The chain is built from TRBV28 and TRBJ1-1, with unresolved D. The germline V gene has CDR1 MDHEN and CDR2 SYDVKM. CDR3 length: 14 amino acids. V was cut by 7 bases and J by 0 bases, with 12 bases left in between. The CDR3 protein is CASTYPSVNTEAFF. The CDR3 region has the DNA TGTGCCAGCACTTATCCATCGGTGAACACTGAAGCTTTCTTT.

The chain couples TRBV6-1 to TRBJ1-4; D uncertain. This CDR3 has 14 residues. V lost 4 bases and J 5 bases, leaving 11 bases between the germline ends. Germline V gene data show CDR1 as MNHNS and CDR2 as SASEGT. The CDR3 nucleotides are TGTGCCAGCAGTGCCCTAAGGGAGAATGAAAAACTGTTTTTT. Translation gives CASSALRENEKLFF.

V is TRBV2 and J is TRBJ2-5; D possibly corresponds to TRBD2 (6 bases). The V gene's germline CDR1 is SNHLY and CDR2 FYNNEI. The CDR3 runs to 13 residues. V lost 4 bases to trimming and J lost 5 bases, with 11 bases between them. In nucleotides, the CDR3 is TGTGCCAGCAGTGTTGGGGCGGGGGAGACCCAGTACTTC. Encoded protein: CASSVGAGETQYF.

The chain uses TRBV30 and TRBJ1-1; weak D call: TRBD1 (5 bases). The CDR3 covers 12 residues. Trimming stripped 5 bases from V and 2 bases from J, with 9 bases between. Germline V gives CDR1 GTSNPN, CDR2 SVGIG (reference sequence). CDR3: CAWGTANTEAFF. CDR3 coding DNA: TGTGCCTGGGGGACTGCTAACACTGAAGCTTTCTTT.

The J gene is TRBJ1-1, the V gene TRBV7-8; 7 positions agree with TRBD1. Trimming took 0 bases from V and 7 from J; bases not matched to a gene: 2. The CDR3 is 13 amino acids. The germline gives CDR1 SGHVS, CDR2 FQNEAQ. This CDR3 reads CASSLATGIEAFF. The CDR3 coding sequence is TGTGCCAGCAGCTTAGCGACAGGGATTGAAGCTTTCTTT.

V is TRBV7-2 and J is TRBJ1-5, with D maybe TRBD1 (5 bases). The germline V gene encodes CDR1 SGHTA and CDR2 FQGNSA. Between the trimmed V and J ends, which lost 2 bases and 0 bases, there was a span of 8 bases. This CDR3 has 15 amino acids. The CDR3 bases are TGTGCCAGCAGCTTACGGGGGGGTAGCAATCAGCCCCAGCATTTT. Protein: CASSLRGGSNQPQHF. Based on the CDR3 plus reference TRBV7-2 and TRBJ1-5, the full variable domain is GAGVSQSPSNKVTEKGKDVELRCDPISGHTALYWYRQSLGQGLEFLIYFQGNSAPDKSGLPSDRFSAERTGGSVSTLTIQRTQQEDSAVYLCASSLRGGSNQPQHFGDGTRLSIL.

The V call is TRBV28, the J call TRBJ2-7; the match to TRBD2 covers 10 bases. Germline CDR1 reads MDHEN; CDR2 reads SYDVKM. V dropped 2 bases and J dropped 7; count of bases not matched to a gene: 5. The CDR3 is 14 residues long. CDR3 sequence (DNA): TGTGCCAGCAGTTTAACTAGCGGGGTCAGAGAGCAGTACTTC. Translating it yields CASSLTSGVREQYF.